This T cell receptor beta chain is from a study of low-dose radiotherapy and immunotherapy resistance in tumors. The time point was: after trial treatment. Treatment meaning: LDRT plus nivolumab, ipilimumab, low-dose cyclophosphamide and aspirin (RACIN trial). This CDR3 comprises 15 residues. Germline CDR1 is SGHKS and CDR2 is YYEKEE (reference sequence). V gave up 7 bases and J gave up 4 bases; unmatched junction bases: 10. Primers used for first-strand cDNA, a TRAV- and TRBV-specific set, covered both alpha and beta chains. A constant-region primer paired with the V-primer adapter amplified TCRs over 20 PCR cycles. TCRdb passed the reads through MiXCR, listing each CDR3 protein once. Of 60,000 or so distinct CDR3 sequences listed, roughly 23% are singletons.

The rearrangement uses TRBV5-5 and TRBJ2-3; TRBD2 matches at 9 bases. The material was PBMCs, obtained after low-dose radiotherapy plus immunotherapy. This TCR derives from a male donor with prostate cancer. The CDR3 DNA follows: TGTGCCAGCGCGTCCCCGGGACTAGCCGCAGATACGCAGTATTTT. Protein sequence: CASASPGLAADTQYF.